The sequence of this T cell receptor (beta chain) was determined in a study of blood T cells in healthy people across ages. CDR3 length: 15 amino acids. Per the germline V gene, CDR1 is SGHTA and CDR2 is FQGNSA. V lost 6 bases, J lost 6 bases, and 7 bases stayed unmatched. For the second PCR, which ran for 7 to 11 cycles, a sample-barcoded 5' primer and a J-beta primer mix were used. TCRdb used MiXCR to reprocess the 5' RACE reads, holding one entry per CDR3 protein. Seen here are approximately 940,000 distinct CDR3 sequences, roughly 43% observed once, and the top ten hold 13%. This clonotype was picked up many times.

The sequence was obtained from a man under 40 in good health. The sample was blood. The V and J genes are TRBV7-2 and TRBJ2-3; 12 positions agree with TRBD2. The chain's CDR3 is CASRLAGGRTDTQYF. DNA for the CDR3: TGTGCCAGCAGGCTAGCGGGGGGGCGTACCGATACGCAGTATTTT.